This passage covers 20 T cell receptor beta chains from one sample sequenced in a study of blood T cells in healthy people across ages. Next came a second PCR, run for roughly 6 to 11 cycles, which used a sample-barcoded 5' primer along with a J-beta primer mix. Via MiXCR, TCRdb re-called the 5' RACE reads, giving one row per CDR3 protein. The profile covers around 800,000 distinct CDR3 sequences, with roughly 24% appearing a single time and about 2.9% taken by the ten largest. The data also belong to a second study, concerning T cells of mothers and their children.

Sequenced material: blood. The origin of the receptors is a boy aged 10-17 years in good health.

This chain uses TRBV9 with TRBJ2-3; 10 bases match TRBD2. Germline V CDR1 and CDR2: SGDLS, YYNGEE. This CDR3 contains 17 residues. With V trimmed by 6 bases and J by 2 bases, 12 bases remained unmatched. CDR3 bases: TGTGCCAGCAACTCCCCTCCAGCGGGGGGGAACACAGATACGCAGTATTTT. This codes for CASNSPPAGGNTDTQYF. The full variable domain, in which reference TRBV9 and TRBJ2-3 provide the parts outside the CDR3, is DSGVTQTPKHLITATGQRVTLRCSPRSGDLSVYWYQQSLDQGLQFLIQYYNGEERAKGNILERFSAQQFPDLHSELNLSSLELGDSALYFCASNSPPAGGNTDTQYFGPGTRLTVL.

There are a few counts of this clonotype. The V call is TRBV5-1, the J call TRBJ1-4; 7 positions agree with TRBD1. The CDR3 length is 13 residues. The V and J ends lost 4 bases and 6 bases, in that order; junction bases with no gene match: 3. CDR1 and CDR2 from the germline V gene are SGHRS and YFSETQ. The CDR3 here is CASSPRGDEKLFF. CDR3 nucleotides: TGCGCCAGCAGCCCCAGGGGGGATGAAAAACTGTTTTTT.

This clonotype was seen only a few times. DNA of the CDR3: TGTGCCAGCAGTCCCCGAGGAGGGCGGCCCTCTGGGGCCAACGTCCTGACTTTC. It yields the protein CASSPRGGRPSGANVLTF. This chain connects TRBV12-3 or TRBV12-4 to TRBJ2-6; possibly TRBD2 for D (6 bases). This CDR3 has 18 residues. V was trimmed by 5 bases and J by 0 bases, leaving 17 bases between them.

The rearrangement links TRBV5-5 to TRBJ2-2; perhaps TRBD1 as D (5 bases). Germline CDR1 SGHKS, CDR2 YYEKEE (reference sequence). The CDR3 is 14 residues long. Trimming removed 5 bases from V and 5 bases from J, with 13 bases in between. CDR3 DNA sequence: TGTGCCAGCAGTCCTTTAGGGGAAACCGGGGAGCTGTTTTTT. Translating gives CASSPLGETGELFF.

This clonotype came up a few times. The chain couples TRBV9 to TRBJ2-1; 7 bases are a match to TRBD1. CDR1 and CDR2 from the germline V gene are SGDLS and YYNGEE. V gave up 3 bases and J gave up 0 bases; unmatched junction bases: 3. The CDR3 spans 15 residues. CDR3 residues: CASSADRASYNEQFF. The CDR3 region has the DNA TGTGCCAGCAGCGCCGACAGGGCCTCCTACAATGAGCAGTTCTTC. The variable domain in full, with the rest retrieved from reference TRBV9 and TRBJ2-1, is DSGVTQTPKHLITATGQRVTLRCSPRSGDLSVYWYQQSLDQGLQFLIQYYNGEERAKGNILERFSAQQFPDLHSELNLSSLELGDSALYFCASSADRASYNEQFFGPGTRLTVL.

This clonotype was counted only a few times. The chain has TRBV29-1 and TRBJ1-1; D uncertain. Trimming stripped 4 bases from V and 3 bases from J, with 12 bases between. This CDR3 has 13 residues. Germline CDR1 and CDR2: SQVTM and ANQGSEA. CDR3 amino acids: CSVVRRMYTEAFF. The CDR3 nucleotides are TGCAGCGTTGTTCGGAGAATGTACACTGAAGCTTTCTTT.

V usage is TRBV7-9 and J usage is TRBJ2-7, with a possible D match to TRBD1 (6 bases). The V gene's germline CDR1 is SEHNR and CDR2 FQNEAQ (reference sequence). CDR3 size: 15 residues. The germline V and J ends were trimmed by 4 bases and 4 bases, with 17 bases remaining between them. CDR3 sequence: CASSWQGTQSYEQYF. The CDR3 bases are TGTGCCAGCAGCTGGCAGGGGACCCAATCTTACGAGCAGTACTTC.

This clonotype was found a few times. The rearrangement links TRBV27 to TRBJ1-2, with unresolved D. The CDR3 loop spans 16 amino acids. Germline V lookup: CDR1 MNHEY, CDR2 SMNVEV (reference sequence). The ends were cut back, 4 bases at V and 0 bases at J, with 15 bases in the middle. DNA of the CDR3: TGTGCCAGCAGTTCCCCCGCGAGGGAACCTAACTATGGCTACACCTTC. The encoded protein is CASSSPAREPNYGYTF.

The CDR3 loop reads CASSYPTGVGAGELFF. The CDR3 nucleotides are TGTGCCAGCAGTTACCCGACAGGGGTGGGGGCCGGGGAGCTGTTTTTT. The chain carries TRBV6-2 or TRBV6-3 and TRBJ2-2; 8 nucleotides align to TRBD1. Germline CDR1 reads MNHEY; CDR2 reads SVGEGT. The CDR3 is 16 residues long. The V segment lost 2 bases and the J segment 6 bases; nucleotides outside the gene matches: 8.

At least ten counts were recorded for this clonotype. CDR3 nucleotides: TGTGCCAGCAGCAACTCCTACGAGCAGTACTTC. It yields the protein CASSNSYEQYF. V usage is TRBV12-3 or TRBV12-4 and J usage is TRBJ2-7, with D unclear. The V end lost 6 bases, the J end lost 0 bases, and 3 bases lay between the germline ends. The CDR3 spans 11 residues.

The chain combines TRBV29-1 with TRBJ2-1; D gene unclear. The J call may not be correct, given that the DNA end is closer to TRBJ2-5. This CDR3 is built from 14 residues. Germline CDR1 reads SQVTM; CDR2 reads ANQGSEA. CDR3 loop: CSVEIQPSRATQYF. In DNA form, the CDR3 reads TGCAGCGTTGAAATTCAACCATCCCGGGCGACCCAGTACTTC.

The chain has TRBV25-1 and TRBJ1-4; D not certain. V was trimmed by 1 base and J by 1 base, leaving 10 bases between them. Germline lookup yields CDR1 MGHDK and CDR2 SYGVNS. The CDR3 length is 16 residues. The CDR3 region is CASSEWSTRTNEKLFF. In DNA, the CDR3 is TGTGCCAGCAGTGAATGGTCGACAAGAACTAATGAAAAACTGTTTTTT.

This clonotype has more than one count but fewer than ten. The chain recombines TRBV5-1 with TRBJ1-1, with 10 bases aligning to TRBD1. CDR3 length: 18 amino acids. V lost 0 bases to trimming and J lost 1 base; unmatched junction nucleotides: 9. From germline, CDR1 is SGHRS and CDR2 YFSETQ. The CDR3 bases are TGCGCCAGCAGCTTGGCCAAGGGACAGGGGATGGCGAACACTGAAGCTTTCTTT. This codes for CASSLAKGQGMANTEAFF.

V and J are TRBV7-3 and TRBJ1-6; no firm D call. The CDR3 runs 17 residues. Germline V lookup: CDR1 SGHTA, CDR2 FQGTGA. Trimming removed 1 base from V and 0 bases from J, with 10 bases in between. CDR3 residues: CASSLIYSFSYNSPLHF. The CDR3 bases are TGTGCCAGCAGCTTAATTTACAGCTTCTCCTATAATTCACCCCTCCACTTT.

V is TRBV20-1 and J is TRBJ2-5, with 7 bases that match TRBD1. With V trimmed by 6 bases and J by 5 bases, 15 bases remained unmatched. The CDR3 totals 15 residues. CDR1 and CDR2 (germline): DFQATT, SNEGSKA (reference sequence). The CDR3 loop is CSAPQGTRPSETQYF. Written as DNA, the CDR3 is TGCAGTGCACCACAGGGGACCCGCCCTTCGGAGACCCAGTACTTC.

This clonotype was counted only a few times. V and J are TRBV5-1 and TRBJ2-5; perhaps TRBD1 as D (6 bases). This CDR3 region has 15 residues. Trimming removed 0 bases from V and 7 bases from J, with 16 bases in between. The germline CDR1 and CDR2 sequences are SGHRS and YFSETQ. DNA for the CDR3: TGCGCCAGCAGCTTGGCAGGGGTGACCTCTCGGACCCAGTACTTC. Its translation: CASSLAGVTSRTQYF.

This clonotype was recorded a few times. The chain recombines TRBV4-1 with TRBJ1-5; TRBD1 might be the D (5 bases). CDR1 is MGHRA, CDR2 YSYEKL, per germline. Trimming cost V 0 bases and J 4 bases, with 10 bases left between them. The CDR3 extends over 15 amino acids. In nucleotides, the CDR3 is TGCGCCAGCAGCCAAGAACAAGGGGCAAATCAGCCCCAGCATTTT. Protein sequence: CASSQEQGANQPQHF.

The chain recombines TRBV28 with TRBJ2-5, with TRBD2 as a possible D gene (5 bases). The J call is uncertain, as TRBJ2-1 better fits the DNA end. Germline V gene lookup returns CDR1 MDHEN and CDR2 SYDVKM. This CDR3 region has 14 residues. The CDR3 nucleotides read TGTGCCAGCAGTTTATTGGGTGGACGGGCGGGGCAGTTCTTC. Its protein product is CASSLLGGRAGQFF.

This clonotype was found a few times. The gene calls are TRBV9 and TRBJ1-1, with D unresolved. The CDR3 extends over 16 amino acids. The ends were cut back, 0 bases at V and 5 bases at J, with 17 bases in the middle. Germline V gives CDR1 SGDLS, CDR2 YYNGEE. The CDR3 bases are TGTGCCAGCAGCGTAGCCGGGGAGCCCTTCGGTACTGAAGCTTTCTTT. Protein product: CASSVAGEPFGTEAFF.

This clonotype has just a few counts. V gene TRBV4-1 combines with J gene TRBJ1-5, with TRBD1 matching over 8 bases. The V gene end was trimmed by 4 bases and the J gene end by 7 bases; junction bases not matched to a gene: 15. Germline loops: CDR1 MGHRA, CDR2 YSYEKL. The CDR3 has 17 amino acids. This CDR3 reads CASSPAPRTGMKQPQHF. CDR3 sequence (DNA): TGCGCCAGCAGCCCTGCCCCTCGGACAGGGATGAAGCAGCCCCAGCATTTT.